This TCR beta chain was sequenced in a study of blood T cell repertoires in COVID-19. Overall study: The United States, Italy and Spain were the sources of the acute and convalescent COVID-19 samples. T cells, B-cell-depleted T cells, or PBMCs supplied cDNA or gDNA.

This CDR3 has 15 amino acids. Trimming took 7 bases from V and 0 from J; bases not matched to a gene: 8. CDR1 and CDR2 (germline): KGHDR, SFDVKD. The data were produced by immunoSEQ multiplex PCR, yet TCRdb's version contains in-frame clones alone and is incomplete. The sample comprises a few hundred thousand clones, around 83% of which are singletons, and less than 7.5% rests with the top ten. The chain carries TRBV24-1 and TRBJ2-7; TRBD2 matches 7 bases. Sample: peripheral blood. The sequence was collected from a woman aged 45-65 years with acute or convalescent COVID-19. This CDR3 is CATSASGLSSYEQYF. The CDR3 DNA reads TGTGCCACCAGCGCCTCGGGACTAAGCTCCTACGAGCAGTACTTC.